These T cell receptor beta chains were read from a single sample in a study of Ad26.COV2.S vaccination and SARS-CoV-2 variants. Profiled with immunoSEQ multiplex PCR; TCRdb holds only in-frame clones, not every one. The table has over 350,000 clones, 70% to 90% seen once. The starting material was peripheral blood, obtained in a trial of Ad26.COV2.S vaccine versus placebo. These receptors were obtained from a person between 18 and 65 years old who received the Ad26.COV2.S COVID-19 vaccine or a placebo. Both conserved end residues are part of each CDR3.

V: TRBV19; J: TRBJ1-5; CDR3: CASSTQGSNQPQHF
V: TRBV2; J: TRBJ2-6; CDR3: CASSDLAVSNVLTF
V: TRBV4-1; J: TRBJ1-2; CDR3: CASSRKGENYGYTF
V: TRBV15; J: TRBJ1-1; CDR3: CATSRGFRQGRDYTEAFF
V: TRBV29-1; J: TRBJ2-1; CDR3: CSVENNEQFF
V: TRBV12-2; J: TRBJ1-2; CDR3: CASRHFATDDRNYGYTF
V: TRBV6-6; J: TRBJ2-1; CDR3: CASSHQGSYHNEQFF
V: TRBV27; J: TRBJ1-1; CDR3: CASSPPVAPTEAFF
V: TRBV4-3; J: TRBJ1-3; CDR3: CASSQVTGAPGNTIYF
V: TRBV3-1/TRBV3-2; J: TRBJ1-1; CDR3: CASSHRQGVRTEAFF
V: TRBV19; J: TRBJ2-2; CDR3: CASSMSGGITGELFF
V: TRBV19; J: TRBJ2-7; CDR3: CASSMQINSYEQYF
V: TRBV18; J: TRBJ1-1; CDR3: CASSQDRNTEAFF
V: TRBV29-1; J: TRBJ2-5; CDR3: CSVEDPRTAQYF
V: TRBV27; J: TRBJ2-5; CDR3: CASSLMSGKETQYF
V: TRBV3-1/TRBV3-2; J: TRBJ1-5; CDR3: CASSFGQGAYSSNQPQHF
V: TRBV6-6; J: TRBJ1-6; CDR3: CASSKPMAPLHF
V: TRBV19; J: TRBJ1-3; CDR3: CASSIDGDSGNTIYF
V: TRBV30; J: TRBJ2-1; CDR3: CAWSVQRHEQFF
V: TRBV10-1; J: TRBJ2-2; CDR3: CASSESQGTGELFF
V: TRBV14; J: TRBJ2-1; CDR3: CASSQDFTTPFF
V: TRBV6-6; J: TRBJ1-2; CDR3: CASSYQGDYGYTF
V: TRBV7-9; J: TRBJ1-3; CDR3: CASSETPGTGAGVAIYF
V: TRBV27; J: TRBJ1-1; CDR3: CASSLVGQGARGTEAFF
V: TRBV4-1; J: TRBJ1-1; CDR3: CASSQDWGGMNTEAFF
V: TRBV5-5; J: TRBJ2-1; CDR3: CASSLWTGPDEQFF
V: TRBV10-3; J: TRBJ2-5; CDR3: CAIGRQGQGKETQYF
V: TRBV10-3; J: TRBJ2-7; CDR3: CAISANRGSYEQYF
V: TRBV18; J: TRBJ1-1; CDR3: CASSPPSSSEAFF
V: TRBV6-5; J: TRBJ2-7; CDR3: CASSPGTVYEQYF
V: TRBV2; J: TRBJ1-1; CDR3: CASSAGEVNTEAFF
V: TRBV27; J: TRBJ1-1; CDR3: CASGTVGGEAFF
V: TRBV6-6; J: TRBJ1-5; CDR3: CASSYSGQTQHF
V: TRBV6-6; J: TRBJ1-6; CDR3: CASRTGLNSPLHF
V: TRBV19; J: TRBJ2-1; CDR3: CASSFGRTGGNEQFF
V: TRBV5-5; J: TRBJ2-3; CDR3: CASSHSRDTLNTDTQYF
V: TRBV4-3; J: TRBJ2-2; CDR3: CASSQGAGRESRELFF
V: TRBV5-1; J: TRBJ2-1; CDR3: CASSLNSGDNEQFF
V: TRBV6-6; J: TRBJ2-7; CDR3: CASSQGTEQYF
V: TRBV12-3/TRBV12-4; J: TRBJ2-5; CDR3: CASSFIGGETQYF
V: TRBV2; J: TRBJ1-4; CDR3: CASILREGEKLFF
V: TRBV2; J: TRBJ1-1; CDR3: CASSTIEGGTEAFF
V: TRBV2; J: TRBJ1-2; CDR3: CASSGPRQSGYTF
V: TRBV30; J: TRBJ2-4; CDR3: CAWSGFKKNIQYF
V: TRBV11-2; J: TRBJ2-7; CDR3: CASSFGGTGGPEQYF
V: TRBV6-5; J: TRBJ1-2; CDR3: CASSYDVSAAGYGYTF
V: TRBV6-1; J: TRBJ2-7; CDR3: CASSELAGGPRDYEQYF
V: TRBV28; J: TRBJ1-1; CDR3: CASSSGARLAFF
V: TRBV2; J: TRBJ1-2; CDR3: CASSQGSGYTF
V: TRBV11-2; J: TRBJ2-3; CDR3: CASSSGGPTPTDTQYF
V: TRBV10-3; J: TRBJ1-3; CDR3: CAISGSDRAAGNTIYF
V: TRBV2; J: TRBJ1-1; CDR3: CASSGEAMGTEAFF
V: TRBV29-1; J: TRBJ2-7; CDR3: CSVETGTGNNEQYF
V: TRBV2; J: TRBJ1-3; CDR3: CASRGTASGNTIYF
V: TRBV11-2; J: TRBJ2-7; CDR3: CASSFRGEQYF
V: TRBV3-1/TRBV3-2; J: TRBJ1-2; CDR3: CASSQVLGNYGYTF
V: TRBV12-3/TRBV12-4; J: TRBJ1-4; CDR3: CASSLRGVEKLFF
V: TRBV27; J: TRBJ1-5; CDR3: CASSLAAGLYQPQHF